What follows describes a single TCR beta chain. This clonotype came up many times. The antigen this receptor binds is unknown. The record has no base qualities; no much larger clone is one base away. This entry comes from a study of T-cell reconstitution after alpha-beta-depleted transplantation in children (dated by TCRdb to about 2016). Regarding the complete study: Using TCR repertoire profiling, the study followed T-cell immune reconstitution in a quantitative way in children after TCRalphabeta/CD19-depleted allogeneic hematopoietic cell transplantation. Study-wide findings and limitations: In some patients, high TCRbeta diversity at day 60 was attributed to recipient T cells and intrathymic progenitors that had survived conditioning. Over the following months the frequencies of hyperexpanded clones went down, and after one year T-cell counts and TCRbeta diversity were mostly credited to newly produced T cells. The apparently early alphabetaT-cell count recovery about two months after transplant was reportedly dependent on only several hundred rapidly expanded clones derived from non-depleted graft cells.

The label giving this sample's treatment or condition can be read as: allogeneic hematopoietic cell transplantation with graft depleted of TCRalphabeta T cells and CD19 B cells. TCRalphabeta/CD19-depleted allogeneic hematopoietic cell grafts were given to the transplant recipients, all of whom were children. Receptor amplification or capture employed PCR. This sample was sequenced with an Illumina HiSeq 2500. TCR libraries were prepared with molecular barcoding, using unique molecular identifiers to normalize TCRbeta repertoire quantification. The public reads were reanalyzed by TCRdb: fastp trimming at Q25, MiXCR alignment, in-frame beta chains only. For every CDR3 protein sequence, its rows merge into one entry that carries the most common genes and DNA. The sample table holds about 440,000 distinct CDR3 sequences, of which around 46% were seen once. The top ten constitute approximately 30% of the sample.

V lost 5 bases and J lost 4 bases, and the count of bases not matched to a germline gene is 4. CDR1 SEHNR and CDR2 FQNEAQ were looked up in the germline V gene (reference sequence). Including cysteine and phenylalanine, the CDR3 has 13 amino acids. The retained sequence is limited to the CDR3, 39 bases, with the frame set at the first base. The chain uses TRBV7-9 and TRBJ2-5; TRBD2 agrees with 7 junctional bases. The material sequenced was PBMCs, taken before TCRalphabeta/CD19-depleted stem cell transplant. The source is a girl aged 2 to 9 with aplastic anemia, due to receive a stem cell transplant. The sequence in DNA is TGTGCCAGCAGCCTGAGCGGGACAGAGACCCAGTACTTC. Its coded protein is CASSLSGTETQYF.